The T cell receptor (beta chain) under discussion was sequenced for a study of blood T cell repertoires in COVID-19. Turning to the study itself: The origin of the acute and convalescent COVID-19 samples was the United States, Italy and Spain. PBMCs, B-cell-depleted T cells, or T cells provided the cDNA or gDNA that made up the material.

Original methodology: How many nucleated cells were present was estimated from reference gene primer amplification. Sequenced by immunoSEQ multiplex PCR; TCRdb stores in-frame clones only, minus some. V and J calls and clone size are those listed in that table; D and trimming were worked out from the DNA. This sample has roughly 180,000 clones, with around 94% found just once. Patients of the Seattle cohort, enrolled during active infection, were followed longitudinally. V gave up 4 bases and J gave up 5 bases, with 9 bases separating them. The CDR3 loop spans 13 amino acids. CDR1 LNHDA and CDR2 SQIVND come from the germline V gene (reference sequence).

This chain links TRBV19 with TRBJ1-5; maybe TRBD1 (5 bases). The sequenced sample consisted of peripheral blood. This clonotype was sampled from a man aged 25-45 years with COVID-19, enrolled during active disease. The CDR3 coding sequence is TGTGCCAGTAGTAAGGGGTGGGATCAGCCCCAGCATTTT. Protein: CASSKGWDQPQHF.